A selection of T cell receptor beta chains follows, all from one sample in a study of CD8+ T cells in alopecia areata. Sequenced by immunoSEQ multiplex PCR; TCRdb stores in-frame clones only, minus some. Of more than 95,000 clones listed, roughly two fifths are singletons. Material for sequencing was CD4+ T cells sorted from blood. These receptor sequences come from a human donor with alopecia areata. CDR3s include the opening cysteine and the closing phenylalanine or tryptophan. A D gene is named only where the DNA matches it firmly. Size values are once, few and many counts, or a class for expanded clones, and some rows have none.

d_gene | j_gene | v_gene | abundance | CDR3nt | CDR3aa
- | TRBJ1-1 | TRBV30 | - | TGTGCCTGGGCCCTCTTGAGGAACACTGAAGCTTTCTTT | CAWALLRNTEAFF
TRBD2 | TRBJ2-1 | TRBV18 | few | TGTGCCAGCTCACCAACGCCTAGCGGGTACAATGAGCAGTTCTTC | CASSPTPSGYNEQFF
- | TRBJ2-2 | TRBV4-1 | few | TGCGCCAGCAGCCAAGAGGTTGCCCGGAACACCGGGGAGCTGTTTTTT | CASSQEVARNTGELFF
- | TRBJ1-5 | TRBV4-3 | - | TGCGCCAGCAGCATCTGGCGCCGGGCCGATCAGCCCCAGCATTTT | CASSIWRRADQPQHF
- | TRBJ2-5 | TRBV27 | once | TGTGCCAGCAGTTTCCGCTCCATTCGCCAAGAGACCCAGTACTTC | CASSFRSIRQETQYF
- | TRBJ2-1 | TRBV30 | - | TGTGCCTGGAGTGCCCAGAACAATGAGCAGTTCTTC | CAWSAQNNEQFF
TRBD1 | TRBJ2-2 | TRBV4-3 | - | TGCGCCAGCAGCCAGGCCGGGACAGTTATCACCGGGGAGCTGTTTTTT | CASSQAGTVITGELFF
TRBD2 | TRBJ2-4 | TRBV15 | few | TGTGCCACCAGCCGGGGCAGACCCGGGGGGGTTGACATTCAGTACTTC | CATSRGRPGGVDIQYF
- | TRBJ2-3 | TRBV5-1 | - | TGCGCCAGCAGCCGAGGACGGAACACAGATACGCAGTATTTT | CASSRGRNTDTQYF
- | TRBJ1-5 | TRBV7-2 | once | TGTGCCAGCAGCCGGACACGCGACCGGGATCAGCCCCAGCATTTT | CASSRTRDRDQPQHF
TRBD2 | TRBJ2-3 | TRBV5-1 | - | TGCGCCAGCAGCAAGACTAGCGGAGCTAGCACAGATACGCAGTATTTT | CASSKTSGASTDTQYF
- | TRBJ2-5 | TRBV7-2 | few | TGTGCCAGCAGGACAGGAGGGTACCAAGAGACCCAGTACTTC | CASRTGGYQETQYF
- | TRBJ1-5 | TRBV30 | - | TGTGCCTGGAGTGTGGGGGGCGATAGCAATCAGCCCCAGCATTTT | CAWSVGGDSNQPQHF
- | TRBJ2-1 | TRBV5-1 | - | TGCGCCAGCAGCGTTGGACAGCCCTTTACTAATGAGCAGTTCTTC | CASSVGQPFTNEQFF
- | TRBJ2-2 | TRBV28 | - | TGTGCCAGCAGTTCGGGGAACACCGGGGAGCTGTTTTTT | CASSSGNTGELFF
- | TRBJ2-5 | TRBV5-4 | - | TGTGCCAGCAGCTTGGTGGGGCGCCGAGAGACCCAGTACTTC | CASSLVGRRETQYF
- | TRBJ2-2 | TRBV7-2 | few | TGTGCCAGCAGCCGCAGGCCGCCGAACACCGGGGAGCTGTTTTTT | CASSRRPPNTGELFF
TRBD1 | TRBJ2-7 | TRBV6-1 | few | TGTGCCAGCAGTAAGGACAGGGTGTCTGACGAGCAGTACTTC | CASSKDRVSDEQYF
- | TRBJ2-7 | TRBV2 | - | TGTGCCAGCAGTGAGCCATCCACCTACGAGCAGTACTTC | CASSEPSTYEQYF